The clone carrying this T cell receptor (beta chain) has just one count. The antigen remains undetermined. This entry belongs to a study of cytomegalovirus exposure and HLA in healthy donors. PCR involved 60 Vbeta and 13 Jbeta primers. Some clones are missing from TCRdb's copy, which holds only in-frame ones; the method was immunoSEQ multiplex PCR. Of 210,000 or so clones detected, 82% appear once; the ten largest clones hold approximately 0.5%. Trimming took 5 bases from V and 3 from J; bases not matched to a gene: 4. Germline V gene sequence: CDR1 SQVTM, CDR2 ANQGSEA. This CDR3 is 13 amino acids long. General study findings and limits: Reports indicate that TCR beta sequences accurately predicted the HLA-A and HLA-B alleles of most subjects. Sequencing artifact likely explains a cluster of highly shared sequence variants.

This TCR derives from a woman aged 40 to 50 in good health and CMV-seronegative. Sequencing was carried out using PBMCs. The chain couples TRBV29-1 to TRBJ1-1, with 9 bases matching TRBD1. CDR3 amino acids: CSVQWTGDTEAFF. CDR3 nucleotide sequence: TGCAGCGTTCAGTGGACAGGGGACACTGAAGCTTTCTTT.